This TCR beta chain was captured in a study of control samples from healthy donors and cancer patients. TCRdb's table, derived via immunoSEQ multiplex PCR, lists solely in-frame clones and lacks some. Seen here are roughly 150,000 clones, 70% to 90% observed once, and the top ten hold less than 2%. This clonotype was sampled from a man between 18 and 35 years old in good health. Material: blood.

The CDR3 DNA follows: TGTGCCAGCAGCCAAAGCACAGATACGCAGTATTTT. Residues: CASSQSTDTQYF. This rearrangement joins TRBV5-6 to TRBJ2-3; D gene uncertain. The CDR3 is 12 residues long. V lost 4 bases, J lost 0 bases, and 3 bases lay in between. CDR1 and CDR2 from the germline V gene are SGHDT and YYEEEE. Supplemented by reference TRBV5-6 and TRBJ2-3, the full variable domain reads DAGVTQSPTHLIKTRGQQVTLRCSPKSGHDTVSWYQQALGQGPQFIFQYYEEEERQRGNFPDRFSGHQFPNYSSELNVNALLLGDSALYLCASSQSTDTQYFGPGTRLTVL.